The present T cell receptor beta chain was sequenced within a study of long-term antiretroviral therapy in people with HIV. The assay used was immunoSEQ (version v3.0), run at survey level. The assay was immunoSEQ multiplex PCR, and TCRdb's table has in-frame clones only and misses some. The sample contains 8,000 to 10,000 clones, approximately 78% of which appear only once. There are 16 residues in the CDR3. V gave up 0 bases and J gave up 6 bases; unmatched junction bases: 8. Germline loops: CDR1 SGHNT, CDR2 YENEEA. The sequence was collected from a man aged 35 to 55 with HIV. The V gene is TRBV11-3, the J gene TRBJ2-1; 7 bases line up with TRBD2. The sample consisted of unsorted PBMCs, taken 0.7 years after starting antiretroviral therapy. As DNA, the CDR3 is TGTGCCAGCAGCTTAGAAGGATGGGAGGGGATCAATGAGCAGTTCTTC. It specifies CASSLEGWEGINEQFF.